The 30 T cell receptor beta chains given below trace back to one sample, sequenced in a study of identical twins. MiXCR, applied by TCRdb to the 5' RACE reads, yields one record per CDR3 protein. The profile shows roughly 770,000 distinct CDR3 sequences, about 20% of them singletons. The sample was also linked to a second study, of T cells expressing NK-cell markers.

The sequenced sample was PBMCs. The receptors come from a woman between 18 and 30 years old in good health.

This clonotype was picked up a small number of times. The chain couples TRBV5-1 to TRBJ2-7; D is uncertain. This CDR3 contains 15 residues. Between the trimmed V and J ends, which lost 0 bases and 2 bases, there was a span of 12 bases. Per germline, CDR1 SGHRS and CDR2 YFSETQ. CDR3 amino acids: CASSLVSGPTYEQYF. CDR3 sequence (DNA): TGCGCCAGCAGCTTGGTTTCCGGGCCTACCTACGAGCAGTACTTC.

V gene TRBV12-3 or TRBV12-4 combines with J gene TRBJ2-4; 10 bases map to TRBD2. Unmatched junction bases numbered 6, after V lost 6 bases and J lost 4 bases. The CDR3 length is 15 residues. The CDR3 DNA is TGTGCCAGCAGCCGGACTAGCGGCTATAAAAACATTCAGTACTTC. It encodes CASSRTSGYKNIQYF.

The CDR3 loop reads CSAGAGSSGNTIYF. CDR3 DNA sequence: TGCAGTGCAGGGGCGGGAAGCTCTGGAAACACCATATATTTT. The chain combines TRBV20-1 with TRBJ1-3, with a tentative D call TRBD1 (5 bases). CDR1 and CDR2 from the germline V gene are DFQATT and SNEGSKA (reference sequence). The CDR3 sequence is 14 residues long. The V gene lost 6 bases and the J gene lost 0 bases, with 12 bases spanning the gap.

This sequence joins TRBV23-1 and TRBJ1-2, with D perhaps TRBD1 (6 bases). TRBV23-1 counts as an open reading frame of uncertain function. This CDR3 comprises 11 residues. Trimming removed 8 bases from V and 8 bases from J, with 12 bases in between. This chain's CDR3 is CASLDSSGYTF. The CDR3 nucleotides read TGCGCCAGCCTGGACAGTTCAGGCTACACCTTC.

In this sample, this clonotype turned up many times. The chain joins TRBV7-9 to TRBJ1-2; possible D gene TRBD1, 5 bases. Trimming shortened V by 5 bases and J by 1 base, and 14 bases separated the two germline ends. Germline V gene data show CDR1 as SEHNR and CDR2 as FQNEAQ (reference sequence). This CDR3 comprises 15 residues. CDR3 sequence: CASSSRDWGNYGYTF. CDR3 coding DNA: TGTGCCAGCAGCAGCCGGGACTGGGGTAACTATGGCTACACCTTC.

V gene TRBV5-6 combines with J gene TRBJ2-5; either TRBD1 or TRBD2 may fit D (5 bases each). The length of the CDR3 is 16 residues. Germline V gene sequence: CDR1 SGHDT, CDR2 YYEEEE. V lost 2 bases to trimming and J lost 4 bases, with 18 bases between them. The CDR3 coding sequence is TGTGCCAGCAGCTTCTCCGGGACGCAAAACTTAGAGACCCAGTACTTC. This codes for CASSFSGTQNLETQYF.

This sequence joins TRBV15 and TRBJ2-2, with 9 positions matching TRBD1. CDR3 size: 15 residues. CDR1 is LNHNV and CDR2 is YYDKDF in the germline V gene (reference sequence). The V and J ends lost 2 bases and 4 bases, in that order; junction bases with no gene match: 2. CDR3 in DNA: TGTGCCACCAGCAGACGACAGGGGGGCACCGGGGAGCTGTTTTTT. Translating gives CATSRRQGGTGELFF.

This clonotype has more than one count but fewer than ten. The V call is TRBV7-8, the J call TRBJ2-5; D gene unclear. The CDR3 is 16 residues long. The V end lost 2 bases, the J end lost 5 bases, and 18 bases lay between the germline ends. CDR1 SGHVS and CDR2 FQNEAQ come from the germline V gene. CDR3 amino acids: CASSLRSREGQETQYF. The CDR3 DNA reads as TGTGCCAGCAGCTTAAGGAGTAGGGAAGGTCAGGAGACCCAGTACTTC.

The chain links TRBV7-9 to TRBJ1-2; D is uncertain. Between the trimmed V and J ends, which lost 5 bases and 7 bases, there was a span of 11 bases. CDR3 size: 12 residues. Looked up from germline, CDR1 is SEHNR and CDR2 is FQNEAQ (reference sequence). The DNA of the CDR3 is TGTGCCAGCAGCCGAGAATCTCCTGGCTACACCTTC. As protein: CASSRESPGYTF.

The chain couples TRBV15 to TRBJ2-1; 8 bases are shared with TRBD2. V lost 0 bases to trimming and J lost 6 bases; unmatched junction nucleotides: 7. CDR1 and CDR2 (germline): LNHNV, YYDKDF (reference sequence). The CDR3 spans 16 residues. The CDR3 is CATSRDLGGAGNEQFF. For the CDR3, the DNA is TGTGCCACCAGCAGAGATCTCGGGGGGGCCGGCAATGAGCAGTTCTTC.

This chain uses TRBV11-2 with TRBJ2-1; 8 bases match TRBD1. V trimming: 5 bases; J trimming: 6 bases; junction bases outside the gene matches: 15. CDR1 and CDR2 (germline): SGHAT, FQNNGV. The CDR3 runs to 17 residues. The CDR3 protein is CASSRHVRDRRGNEQFF. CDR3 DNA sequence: TGTGCCAGCAGCCGACATGTCCGGGACAGGCGAGGCAATGAGCAGTTCTTC.

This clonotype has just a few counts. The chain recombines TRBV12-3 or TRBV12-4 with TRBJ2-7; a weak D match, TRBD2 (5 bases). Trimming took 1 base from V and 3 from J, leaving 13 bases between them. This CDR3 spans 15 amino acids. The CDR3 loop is CASSLGGPGIYEQYF. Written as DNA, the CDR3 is TGTGCCAGCAGTTTAGGAGGTCCGGGGATCTACGAGCAGTACTTC.

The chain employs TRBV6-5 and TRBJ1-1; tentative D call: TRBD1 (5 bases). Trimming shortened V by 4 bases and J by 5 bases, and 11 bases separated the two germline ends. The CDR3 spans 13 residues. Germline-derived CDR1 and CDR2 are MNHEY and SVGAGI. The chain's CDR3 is CASSSRDLTEAFF. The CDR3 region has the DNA TGTGCCAGCAGTTCCAGGGATCTTACTGAAGCTTTCTTT.

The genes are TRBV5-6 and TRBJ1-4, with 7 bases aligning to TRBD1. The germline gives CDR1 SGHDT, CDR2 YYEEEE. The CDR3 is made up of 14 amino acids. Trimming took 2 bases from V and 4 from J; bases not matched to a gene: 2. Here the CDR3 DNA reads TGTGCCAGCAGCTTCAGGGGGATTAATGAAAAACTGTTTTTT. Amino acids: CASSFRGINEKLFF.

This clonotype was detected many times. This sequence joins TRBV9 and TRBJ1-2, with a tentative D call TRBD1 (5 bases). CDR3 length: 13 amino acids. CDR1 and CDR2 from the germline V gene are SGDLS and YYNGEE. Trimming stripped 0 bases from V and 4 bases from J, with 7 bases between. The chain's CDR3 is CASSVGGTYGYTF. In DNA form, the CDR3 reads TGTGCCAGCAGCGTAGGAGGGACCTATGGCTACACCTTC.

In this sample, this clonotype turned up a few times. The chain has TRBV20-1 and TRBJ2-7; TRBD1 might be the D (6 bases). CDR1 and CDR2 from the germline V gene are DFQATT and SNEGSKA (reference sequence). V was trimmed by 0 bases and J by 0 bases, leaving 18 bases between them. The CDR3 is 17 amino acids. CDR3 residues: CSARDLAGDLSSYEQYF. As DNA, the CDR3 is TGCAGTGCTAGAGATCTGGCAGGGGACCTGAGCTCCTACGAGCAGTACTTC.

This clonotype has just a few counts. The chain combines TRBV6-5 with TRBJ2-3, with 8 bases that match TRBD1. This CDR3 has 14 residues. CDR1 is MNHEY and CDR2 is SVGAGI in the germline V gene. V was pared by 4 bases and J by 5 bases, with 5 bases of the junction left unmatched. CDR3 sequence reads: CASSWTGRGDTQYF. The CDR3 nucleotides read TGTGCCAGCAGTTGGACAGGGAGAGGAGATACGCAGTATTTT.

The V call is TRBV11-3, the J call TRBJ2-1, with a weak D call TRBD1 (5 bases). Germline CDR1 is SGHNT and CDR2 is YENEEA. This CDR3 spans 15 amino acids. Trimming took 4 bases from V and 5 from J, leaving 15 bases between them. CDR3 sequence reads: CASSSRKQANNEQFF. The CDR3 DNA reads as TGTGCCAGCAGCTCCCGAAAACAGGCGAACAATGAGCAGTTCTTC.

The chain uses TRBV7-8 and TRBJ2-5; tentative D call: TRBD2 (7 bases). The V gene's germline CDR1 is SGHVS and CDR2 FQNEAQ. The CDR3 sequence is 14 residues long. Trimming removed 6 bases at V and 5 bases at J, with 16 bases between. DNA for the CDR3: TGTGCCAGCAGACATAGGGGGGGGTTGGAGACCCAGTACTTC. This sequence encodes CASRHRGGLETQYF.

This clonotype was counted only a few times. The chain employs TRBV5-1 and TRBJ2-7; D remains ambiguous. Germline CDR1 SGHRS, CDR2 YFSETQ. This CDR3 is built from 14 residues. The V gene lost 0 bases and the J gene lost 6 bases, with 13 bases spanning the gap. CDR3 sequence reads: CASSLDGKPLEQYF. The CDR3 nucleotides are TGCGCCAGCAGCTTGGACGGAAAACCCCTCGAGCAGTACTTC.

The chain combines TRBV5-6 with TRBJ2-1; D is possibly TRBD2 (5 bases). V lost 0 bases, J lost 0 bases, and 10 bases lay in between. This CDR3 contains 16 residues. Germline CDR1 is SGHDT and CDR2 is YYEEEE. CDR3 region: CASSLEVTSSYNEQFF. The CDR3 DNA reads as TGTGCCAGCAGCTTGGAAGTTACTAGCTCCTACAATGAGCAGTTCTTC. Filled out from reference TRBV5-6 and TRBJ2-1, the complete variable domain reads DAGVTQSPTHLIKTRGQQVTLRCSPKSGHDTVSWYQQALGQGPQFIFQYYEEEERQRGNFPDRFSGHQFPNYSSELNVNALLLGDSALYLCASSLEVTSSYNEQFFGPGTRLTVL.

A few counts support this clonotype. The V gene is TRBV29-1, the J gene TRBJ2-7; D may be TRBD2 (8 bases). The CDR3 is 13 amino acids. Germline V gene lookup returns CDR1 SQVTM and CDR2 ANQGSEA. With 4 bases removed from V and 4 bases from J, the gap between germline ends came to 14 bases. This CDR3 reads CSVAGGGAYEQYF. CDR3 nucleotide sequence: TGCAGCGTTGCGGGAGGGGGCGCTTACGAGCAGTACTTC.

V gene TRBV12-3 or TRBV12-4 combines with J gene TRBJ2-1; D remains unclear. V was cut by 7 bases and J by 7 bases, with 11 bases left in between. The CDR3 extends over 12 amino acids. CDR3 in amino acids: CASTPLGNEQFF. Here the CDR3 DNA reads TGTGCCAGCACTCCCCTCGGGAATGAGCAGTTCTTC.

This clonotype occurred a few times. The CDR3 here is CASSLLTGNIQYF. Here the CDR3 DNA reads TGTGCCAGCAGTTTACTCACCGGGAACATTCAGTACTTC. V and J are TRBV28 and TRBJ2-4; D is uncertain. The CDR3 contains 13 residues. Trimming cost V 2 bases and J 7 bases, with 9 bases left between them. In germline, CDR1 is MDHEN, CDR2 SYDVKM.

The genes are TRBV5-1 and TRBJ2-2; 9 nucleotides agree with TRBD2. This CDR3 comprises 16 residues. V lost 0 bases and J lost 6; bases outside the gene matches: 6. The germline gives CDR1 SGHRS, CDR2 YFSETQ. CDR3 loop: CASSLGLAGKSGELFF. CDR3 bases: TGCGCCAGCAGCTTGGGCCTAGCGGGAAAGTCCGGGGAGCTGTTTTTT. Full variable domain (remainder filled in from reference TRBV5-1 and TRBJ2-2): KAGVTQTPRYLIKTRGQQVTLSCSPISGHRSVSWYQQTPGQGLQFLFEYFSETQRNKGNFPGRFSGRQFSNSRSEMNVSTLELGDSALYLCASSLGLAGKSGELFFGEGSRLTVL.

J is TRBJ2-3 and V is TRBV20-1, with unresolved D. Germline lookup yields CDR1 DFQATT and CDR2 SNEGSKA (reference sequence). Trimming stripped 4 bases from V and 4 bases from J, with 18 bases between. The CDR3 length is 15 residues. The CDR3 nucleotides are TGCAGTGCTATGTCCCGGGTGGCAGCACCAGATACGCAGTATTTT. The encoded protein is CSAMSRVAAPDTQYF.

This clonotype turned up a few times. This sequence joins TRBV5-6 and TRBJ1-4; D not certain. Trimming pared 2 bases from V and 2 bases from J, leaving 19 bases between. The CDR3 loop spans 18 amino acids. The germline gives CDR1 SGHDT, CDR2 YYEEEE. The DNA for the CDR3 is TGTGCCAGCAGCTTATCCCGTAGGTCCATCTGGACTAATGAAAAACTGTTTTTT. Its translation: CASSLSRRSIWTNEKLFF.

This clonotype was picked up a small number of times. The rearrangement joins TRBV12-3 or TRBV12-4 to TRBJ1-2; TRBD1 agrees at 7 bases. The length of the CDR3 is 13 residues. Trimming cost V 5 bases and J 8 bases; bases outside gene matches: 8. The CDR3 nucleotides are TGTGCCAGCAGTACCCGACAGGGTAGCGGCTACACCTTC. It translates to CASSTRQGSGYTF.

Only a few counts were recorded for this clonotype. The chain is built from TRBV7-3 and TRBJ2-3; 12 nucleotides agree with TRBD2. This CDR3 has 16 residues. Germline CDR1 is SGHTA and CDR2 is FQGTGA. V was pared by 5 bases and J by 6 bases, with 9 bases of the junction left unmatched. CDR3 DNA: TGTGCCAGCAGCCCGCTAGCGGGGGGGCTCGGGGATACGCAGTATTTT. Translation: CASSPLAGGLGDTQYF.

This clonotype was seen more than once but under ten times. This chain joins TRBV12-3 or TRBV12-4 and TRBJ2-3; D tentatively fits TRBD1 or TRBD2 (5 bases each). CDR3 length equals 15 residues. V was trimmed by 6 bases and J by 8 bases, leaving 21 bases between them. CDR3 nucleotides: TGTGCCAGCAGCTACACGGGACGTCGTAAGAGTACGCAGTATTTT. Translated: CASSYTGRRKSTQYF.